This passage covers 27 T cell receptor beta chains from one sample sequenced in a study of blood T cell repertoires in COVID-19. Method: immunoSEQ multiplex PCR; TCRdb's copy keeps in-frame clones and lacks some. The sample has about 210,000 clones; approximately 82% are singletons. Sequencing was done on a sample of peripheral blood. These TCRs come from a woman between 50 and 59 years old with acute or convalescent COVID-19.

Turning to this clone: The sample carries other DNA sequences with the same CDR3. The chain joins TRBV7-3 to TRBJ2-5, with 7 bases lining up with TRBD2. The V and J ends lost 2 bases and 5 bases, in that order; junction bases with no gene match: 8. CDR1 and CDR2 (germline): SGHTA, FQGTGA. The CDR3 length is 15 residues. CDR3 protein: CASSLGSGAQETQYF. Written as DNA, the CDR3 is TGTGCCAGCAGCTTAGGGAGCGGGGCCCAGGAGACCCAGTACTTC.

The chain uses TRBV19 and TRBJ2-7; 9 positions match TRBD1. CDR1 and CDR2 (germline): LNHDA, SQIVND (reference sequence). With 7 bases clipped from V and 2 bases from J, the junction kept 9 bases outside the gene matches. CDR3 length equals 15 residues. The CDR3 sequence: CASKDWDRAPYEQYF. Here the CDR3 DNA reads TGTGCCAGTAAGGACTGGGACAGGGCCCCCTACGAGCAGTACTTC.

This clone was counted a single time. This chain connects TRBV6-6 to TRBJ2-1; 9 bases match TRBD1. The CDR3 loop spans 18 amino acids. The V segment lost 5 bases and the J segment 6 bases; nucleotides outside the gene matches: 17. Germline CDR1 MNHNY, CDR2 SVGAGI (reference sequence). CDR3 nucleotide sequence: TGTGCCAGCAGTCTATCCGGGACAGGGTTTCTTGTTGGCAATGAGCAGTTCTTC. Protein product: CASSLSGTGFLVGNEQFF.

The rearrangement uses TRBV6-5 and TRBJ1-5; no definite D call. The germline V and J ends were trimmed by 6 bases and 3 bases, with 12 bases remaining between them. The CDR3 extends over 14 amino acids. CDR1 MNHEY and CDR2 SVGAGI come from the germline V gene. CDR3 amino acids: CASSHGGYNQPQHF. The CDR3 region has the DNA TGTGCCAGCAGCCACGGAGGGTACAATCAGCCCCAGCATTTT.

This chain uses TRBV10-3 with TRBJ2-3; TRBD1 aligns across 9 bases. Germline CDR1 is ENHRY and CDR2 is SYGVKD. Trimming at V came to 7 bases and at J to 4 bases, leaving 9 bases not matched to a gene. CDR3 length: 15 amino acids. DNA of the CDR3: TGTGCCATCACATCGGGGGACAGGGTGGCAGATACGCAGTATTTT. As protein: CAITSGDRVADTQYF.

V gene TRBV21-1 combines with J gene TRBJ2-7; the D segment call TRBD1 is taken from the table without a DNA check. TRBV21-1 is a listed pseudogene. The CDR3 runs to 17 residues. DNA for the CDR3: TGTGCCAGCAGCAGATCCCGACAGGATCCTTGCTCCTACGAGCAGTACTTC. Encoded protein: CASSRSRQDPCSYEQYF.

Regarding this clone: The same CDR3 also results from other DNA sequences found in this sample. The V gene is TRBV5-6, the J gene TRBJ2-1; possible D gene TRBD1, 6 bases. CDR1 is SGHDT and CDR2 is YYEEEE in the germline V gene. The CDR3 consists of 12 residues. The V gene lost 2 bases and the J gene lost 7 bases, with 7 bases spanning the gap. CDR3 region: CASSLQGNEQFF. The CDR3 coding sequence is TGTGCCAGCAGCTTACAGGGAAATGAGCAGTTCTTC.

The CDR3 nucleotides read TGTGCCAGCGCACGGACAGGGGCCCTAGTCTCCTACGAGCAGTACTTC. This gives the protein CASARTGALVSYEQYF. V is TRBV27 and J is TRBJ2-7; TRBD1 aligns across 9 bases. V lost 8 bases and J lost 0; bases outside the gene matches: 11. The CDR3 contains 16 residues. The V gene's germline CDR1 is MNHEY and CDR2 SMNVEV (reference sequence).

This rearrangement joins TRBV6-5 to TRBJ2-2, with 7 bases identical to TRBD1. V dropped 6 bases and J dropped 1; count of bases not matched to a gene: 5. Per germline, CDR1 MNHEY and CDR2 SVGAGI. This CDR3 region has 15 residues. CDR3: CASRPTGQNTGELFF. The DNA of the CDR3 is TGTGCCAGCAGACCGACAGGGCAGAACACCGGGGAGCTGTTTTTT.

V is TRBV5-1 and J is TRBJ2-1; 10 nucleotides align to TRBD2. This CDR3 has 16 residues. Trimming took 4 bases from V and 7 from J; bases not matched to a gene: 11. Germline CDR1 SGHRS, CDR2 YFSETQ. This chain's CDR3 is CASSASLAGDENEQFF. CDR3 nucleotides: TGCGCCAGCAGCGCTTCCCTAGCGGGAGATGAGAATGAGCAGTTCTTC.

The rearrangement uses TRBV7-2 and TRBJ1-3; 7 positions match TRBD1. CDR1 and CDR2 (germline): SGHTA, FQGNSA. The CDR3 is 15 residues long. V trimming: 1 base; J trimming: 2 bases; junction bases outside the gene matches: 2. CDR3 loop: CASSLEGAPGNTIYF. DNA of the CDR3: TGTGCCAGCAGCTTAGAGGGGGCCCCTGGAAACACCATATATTTT.

The CDR3 reads CASSAPRSRTEAFF. CDR3 sequence (DNA): TGTGCCAGCAGCGCCCCCAGATCCCGCACTGAAGCTTTCTTT. The chain is built from TRBV21-1 and TRBJ1-1; TRBD1, as called in the table, went unchecked against the DNA. TRBV21-1 is tagged as a pseudogene. The CDR3 is 14 amino acids.

V and J are TRBV30 and TRBJ1-1; possible D gene TRBD1, 6 bases. V was cut by 3 bases and J by 7 bases, with 12 bases left in between. This CDR3 comprises 12 residues. Germline CDR1 is GTSNPN and CDR2 is SVGIG (reference sequence). This CDR3 reads CAWRDSTVEAFF. CDR3 sequence (DNA): TGTGCCTGGAGGGACAGCACCGTTGAAGCTTTCTTT.

V and J are TRBV2 and TRBJ2-7; D is undetermined. V lost 4 bases and J 0 bases, leaving 10 bases between the germline ends. Germline lookup yields CDR1 SNHLY and CDR2 FYNNEI. The CDR3 covers 14 residues. CDR3 sequence: CASSVLANSYEQYF. The DNA for the CDR3 is TGTGCCAGCAGTGTTCTGGCCAACTCCTACGAGCAGTACTTC.

This chain uses TRBV28 with TRBJ1-5; D unresolved. The CDR3 sequence is 13 residues long. Germline assignment: CDR1 MDHEN and CDR2 SYDVKM. V was shortened by 7 bases and J by 7 bases, with 14 bases between the two germline ends. Here the CDR3 reads CASNGQGRQPQHF. The CDR3, as DNA: TGTGCCAGCAACGGGCAAGGGAGACAGCCCCAGCATTTT.

This sequence joins TRBV7-9 and TRBJ2-1, with 7 nucleotides matching TRBD1. The CDR3 covers 16 residues. The J segment lost 0 bases and the V segment lost 2 bases, leaving 4 bases of the junction unmatched. Germline V gene lookup returns CDR1 SEHNR and CDR2 FQNEAQ (reference sequence). The CDR3 here is CASSLRGQASYNEQFF. CDR3 coding DNA: TGTGCCAGCAGCTTAAGAGGACAGGCCTCCTACAATGAGCAGTTCTTC.

The rearrangement uses TRBV7-3 and TRBJ1-6; D remains ambiguous. V gave up 0 bases and J gave up 7 bases, with 4 bases separating them. The CDR3 spans 13 residues. Germline CDR1 and CDR2: SGHTA and FQGTGA. CDR3 amino acids: CASSLTGNSPLHF. CDR3 bases: TGTGCCAGCAGCTTAACTGGCAATTCACCCCTCCACTTT. The variable domain in full, completed from reference TRBV7-3 and TRBJ1-6, reads GAGVSQTPSNKVTEKGKYVELRCDPISGHTALYWYRQSLGQGPEFLIYFQGTGAADDSGLPNDRFFAVRPEGSVSTLKIQRTERGDSAVYLCASSLTGNSPLHFGNGTRLTVT.

This clone was seen a single time. The chain recombines TRBV11-1 with TRBJ1-3; no definite D call. Trimming shortened V by 5 bases and J by 0 bases, and 14 bases separated the two germline ends. Looked up from germline, CDR1 is SGHAT and CDR2 is FQDESV (reference sequence). CDR3 length: 16 residues. In DNA, the CDR3 is TGTGCCAGCAGCCAGAGAGCAGGAATCTCTGGAAACACCATATATTTT. This encodes CASSQRAGISGNTIYF.

The V and J genes are TRBV18 and TRBJ1-5; TRBD1 is a possible D gene (5 bases). The germline V gene has CDR1 KGHSH and CDR2 LQKENI. Trimming took 3 bases from V and 7 from J, leaving 13 bases between them. The CDR3 totals 14 residues. The CDR3 region has the DNA TGTGCCAGCTCACCCGGGGCGGGGAGGCAGCCCCAGCATTTT. Translation gives CASSPGAGRQPQHF.

V and J are TRBV6-5 and TRBJ2-7, with a weak D call TRBD1 (6 bases). V lost 0 bases and J 0 bases, leaving 9 bases between the germline ends. Germline V CDR1 and CDR2: MNHEY, SVGAGI. This CDR3 region has 15 residues. The CDR3 bases are TGTGCCAGCAGTTACTCTCCAGGGGACTCCTACGAGCAGTACTTC. Translating it yields CASSYSPGDSYEQYF.

The gene calls are TRBV6-1 and TRBJ2-3, with 9 bases identical to TRBD1. This CDR3 has 17 amino acids. V lost 0 bases, J lost 3 bases, and 7 bases stayed unmatched. Germline loops: CDR1 MNHNS, CDR2 SASEGT. The CDR3: CASSEAMTGGFTDTQYF. The CDR3, as DNA: TGTGCCAGCAGTGAAGCTATGACAGGGGGATTTACAGATACGCAGTATTTT.

The rearrangement links TRBV11-3 to TRBJ2-2; no clear D. V was pared by 3 bases and J by 1 base, with 9 bases between. This CDR3 comprises 15 residues. From germline, CDR1 is SGHNT and CDR2 YENEEA. The CDR3 loop is CASSFKYGNTGELFF. The CDR3 coding sequence is TGTGCCAGCAGCTTTAAGTACGGGAACACCGGGGAGCTGTTTTTT.

This clone appeared a single time. This rearrangement joins TRBV6-7 to TRBJ1-1, with D possibly TRBD1 on 5 matching bases. TRBV6-7 is assigned to the ORF class and has an uncertain function. The CDR3 runs 14 residues. The V end was cut by 5 bases, the J end by 2 bases, with 12 bases between. CDR3 nucleotides: TGTGCCAGCAGTCCCCCAGGGAAAAACACTGAAGCTTTCTTT. It codes for CASSPPGKNTEAFF.

This clone is termed medium-sized. This sequence joins TRBV9 and TRBJ2-2; 9 bases align to TRBD2. This CDR3 region has 17 residues. Germline V lookup: CDR1 SGDLS, CDR2 YYNGEE. The V gene end was trimmed by 5 bases and the J gene end by 7 bases; junction bases not matched to a gene: 15. The CDR3 spells CASRDNGREGRGGELFF. In DNA form, the CDR3 reads TGTGCCAGCAGAGATAATGGGCGGGAGGGCCGCGGCGGGGAGCTGTTTTTT.

Concerning this clone: In the same sample, other DNA sequences code for this CDR3. The rearrangement uses TRBV3-1 (or the pseudogene TRBV3-2) and TRBJ2-2; 8 nucleotides align to TRBD1. Trimming cost V 4 bases and J 1 base; bases outside gene matches: 2. Germline lookup yields CDR1 LGHDT and CDR2 YNNKEL (reference sequence). The CDR3 is 15 residues long. The CDR3 here is CASSLGQGNTGELFF. The CDR3 region has the DNA TGTGCCAGCAGCCTTGGACAGGGGAACACCGGGGAGCTGTTTTTT.

This clone was recorded a few times. The J gene is TRBJ2-3, the V gene TRBV29-1, with 9 positions matching TRBD2. Germline CDR1 reads SQVTM; CDR2 reads ANQGSEA. The CDR3 runs to 17 residues. V trimming: 4 bases; J trimming: 3 bases; junction bases outside the gene matches: 14. DNA of the CDR3: TGCAGCGTTGTAGGAGGGACTAGCAGCGACTATACAGATACGCAGTATTTT. Its translation is CSVVGGTSSDYTDTQYF.

The chain links TRBV5-3 to TRBJ2-7; 8 nucleotides align to TRBD1. TRBV5-3 is known as an ORF, though its function is uncertain. The CDR3 is 14 amino acids. V gave up 2 bases and J gave up 0 bases; unmatched junction bases: 1. CDR3 region: CARSLTGGSYEQYF. DNA for the CDR3: TGTGCCAGAAGCTTAACAGGGGGCTCCTACGAGCAGTACTTC.